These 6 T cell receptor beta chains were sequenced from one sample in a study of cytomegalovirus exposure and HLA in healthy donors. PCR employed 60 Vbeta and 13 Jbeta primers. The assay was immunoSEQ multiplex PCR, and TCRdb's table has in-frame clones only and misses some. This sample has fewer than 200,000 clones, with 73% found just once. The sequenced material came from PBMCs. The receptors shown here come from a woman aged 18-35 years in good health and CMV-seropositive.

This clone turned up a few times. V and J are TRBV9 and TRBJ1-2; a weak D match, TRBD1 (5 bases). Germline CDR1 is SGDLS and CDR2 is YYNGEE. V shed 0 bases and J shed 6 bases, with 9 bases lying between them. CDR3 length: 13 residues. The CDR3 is CASSVGGANGYTF. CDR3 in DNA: TGTGCCAGCAGCGTAGGTGGGGCAAATGGCTACACCTTC. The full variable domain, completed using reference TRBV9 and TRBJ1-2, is DSGVTQTPKHLITATGQRVTLRCSPRSGDLSVYWYQQSLDQGLQFLIQYYNGEERAKGNILERFSAQQFPDLHSELNLSSLELGDSALYFCASSVGGANGYTFGSGTRLTVV.

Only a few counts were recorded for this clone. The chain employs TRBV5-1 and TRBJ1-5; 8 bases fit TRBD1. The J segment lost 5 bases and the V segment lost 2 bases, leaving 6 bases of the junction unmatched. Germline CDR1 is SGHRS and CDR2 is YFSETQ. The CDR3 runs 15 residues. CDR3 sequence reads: CASSFGQGADQPQHF. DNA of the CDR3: TGCGCCAGCAGCTTTGGGCAGGGGGCGGATCAGCCCCAGCATTTT.

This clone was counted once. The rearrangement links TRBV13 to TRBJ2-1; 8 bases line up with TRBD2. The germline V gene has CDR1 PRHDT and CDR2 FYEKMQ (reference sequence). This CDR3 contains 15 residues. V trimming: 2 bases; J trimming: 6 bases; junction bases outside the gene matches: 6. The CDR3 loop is CASSLREGVGNEQFF. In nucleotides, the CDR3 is TGTGCCAGCAGCTTACGGGAGGGGGTAGGCAATGAGCAGTTCTTC.

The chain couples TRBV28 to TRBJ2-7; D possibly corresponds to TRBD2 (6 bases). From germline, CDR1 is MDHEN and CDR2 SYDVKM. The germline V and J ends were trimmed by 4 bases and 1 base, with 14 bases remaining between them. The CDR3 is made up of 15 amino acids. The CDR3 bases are TGTGCCAGCAGTTCGGGGGAACTACTTTCCTACGAGCAGTACTTC. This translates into CASSSGELLSYEQYF.

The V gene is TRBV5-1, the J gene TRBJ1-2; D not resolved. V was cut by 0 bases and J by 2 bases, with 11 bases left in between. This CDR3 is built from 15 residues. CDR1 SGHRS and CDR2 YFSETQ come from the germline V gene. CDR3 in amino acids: CASSLEPISNYGYTF. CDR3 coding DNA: TGCGCCAGCAGCTTGGAACCTATCTCAAACTATGGCTACACCTTC.

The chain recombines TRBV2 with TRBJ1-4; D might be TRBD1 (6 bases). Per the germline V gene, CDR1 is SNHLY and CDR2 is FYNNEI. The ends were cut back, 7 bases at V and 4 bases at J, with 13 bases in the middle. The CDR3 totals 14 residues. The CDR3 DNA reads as TGTGCCAGCACCCAGACAGGAGGTAATGAAAAACTGTTTTTT. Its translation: CASTQTGGNEKLFF. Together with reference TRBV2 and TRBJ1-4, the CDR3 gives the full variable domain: EPEVTQTPSHQVTQMGQEVILRCVPISNHLYFYWYRQILGQKVEFLVSFYNNEISEKSEIFDDQFSVERPDGSNFTLKIRSTKLEDSAMYFCASTQTGGNEKLFFGSGTQLSVL.